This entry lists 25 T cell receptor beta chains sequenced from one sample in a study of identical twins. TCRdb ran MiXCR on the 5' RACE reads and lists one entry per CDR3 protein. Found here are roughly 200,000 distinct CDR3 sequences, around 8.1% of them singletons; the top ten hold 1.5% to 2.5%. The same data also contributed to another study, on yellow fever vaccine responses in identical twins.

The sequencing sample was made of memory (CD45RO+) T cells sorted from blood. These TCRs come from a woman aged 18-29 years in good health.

The CDR3 protein is CASSPTSGAGGAQYF. DNA of the CDR3: TGTGCCAGCAGCCCAACTAGCGGGGCCGGGGGTGCCCAGTACTTC. V usage is TRBV7-2 and J usage is TRBJ2-5; 10 positions match TRBD2. CDR3 length equals 15 residues. V was pared by 5 bases and J by 9 bases, with 12 bases of the junction left unmatched. Germline assignment: CDR1 SGHTA and CDR2 FQGNSA.

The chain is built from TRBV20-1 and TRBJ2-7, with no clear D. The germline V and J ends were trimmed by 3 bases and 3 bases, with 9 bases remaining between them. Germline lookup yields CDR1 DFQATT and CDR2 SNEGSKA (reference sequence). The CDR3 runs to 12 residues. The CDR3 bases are TGCAGTGCTAGTGGCGGATTCTACGAGCAGTACTTC. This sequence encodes CSASGGFYEQYF.

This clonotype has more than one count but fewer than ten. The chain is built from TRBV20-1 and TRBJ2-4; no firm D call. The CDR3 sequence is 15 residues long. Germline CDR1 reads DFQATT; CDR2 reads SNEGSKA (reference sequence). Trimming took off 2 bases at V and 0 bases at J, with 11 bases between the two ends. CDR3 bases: TGCAGTGCTAGAAATCAAGGATTAGCCAAAAACATTCAGTACTTC. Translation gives CSARNQGLAKNIQYF.

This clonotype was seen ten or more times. DNA for the CDR3: TGTGCCAGCAGCTACGCCGCGGGGGGGCGTTCAGATACGCAGTATTTT. Translation: CASSYAAGGRSDTQYF. V and J are TRBV11-2 and TRBJ2-3; 9 bases align to TRBD2. The CDR3 contains 16 residues. Looked up from germline, CDR1 is SGHAT and CDR2 is FQNNGV. Trimming removed 4 bases from V and 4 bases from J; junction bases left unmatched: 9.

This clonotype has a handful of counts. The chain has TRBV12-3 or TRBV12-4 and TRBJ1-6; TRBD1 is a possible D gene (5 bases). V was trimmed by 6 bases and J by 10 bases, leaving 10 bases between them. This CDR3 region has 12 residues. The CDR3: CASRLPGSPLHF. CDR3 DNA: TGTGCCAGCAGGTTACCAGGGTCACCCCTCCACTTT.

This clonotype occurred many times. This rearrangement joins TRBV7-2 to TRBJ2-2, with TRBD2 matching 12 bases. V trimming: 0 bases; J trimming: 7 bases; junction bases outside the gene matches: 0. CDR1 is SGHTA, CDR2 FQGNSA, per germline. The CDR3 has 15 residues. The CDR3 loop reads CASSLAGLAGGELFF. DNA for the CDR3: TGTGCCAGCAGCTTAGCGGGACTAGCGGGCGGGGAGCTGTTTTTT.

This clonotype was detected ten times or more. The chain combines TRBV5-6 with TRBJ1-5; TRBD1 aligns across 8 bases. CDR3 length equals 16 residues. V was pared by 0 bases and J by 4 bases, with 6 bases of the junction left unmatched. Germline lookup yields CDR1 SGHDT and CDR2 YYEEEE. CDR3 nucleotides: TGTGCCAGCAGCTTGGCCATGGACAGGGTTAATCAGCCCCAGCATTTT. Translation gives CASSLAMDRVNQPQHF.

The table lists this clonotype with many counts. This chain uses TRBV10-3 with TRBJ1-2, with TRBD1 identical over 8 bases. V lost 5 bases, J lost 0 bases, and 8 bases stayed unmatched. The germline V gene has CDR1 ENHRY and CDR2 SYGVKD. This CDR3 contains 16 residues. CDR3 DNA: TGTGCCATCAGTAATTCGAGGACAGGGTCTAACTATGGCTACACCTTC. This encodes CAISNSRTGSNYGYTF.

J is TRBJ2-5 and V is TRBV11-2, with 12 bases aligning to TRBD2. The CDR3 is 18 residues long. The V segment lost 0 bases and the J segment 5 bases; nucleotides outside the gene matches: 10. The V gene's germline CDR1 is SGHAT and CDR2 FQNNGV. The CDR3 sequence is CASSLEVPGLAGGETQYF. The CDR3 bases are TGTGCCAGCAGCTTAGAAGTCCCGGGGCTAGCGGGGGGGGAGACCCAGTACTTC.

The CDR3 nucleotides read TGCAGTGCTAACCCTTCCGTACTAGCGATAAGGAATGAGCAGTTCTTC. This codes for CSANPSVLAIRNEQFF. J is TRBJ2-1 and V is TRBV20-1; 7 positions agree with TRBD2. Germline V lookup: CDR1 DFQATT, CDR2 SNEGSKA (reference sequence). This CDR3 is built from 16 residues. Trimming at V came to 4 bases and at J to 7 bases, leaving 16 bases not matched to a gene.

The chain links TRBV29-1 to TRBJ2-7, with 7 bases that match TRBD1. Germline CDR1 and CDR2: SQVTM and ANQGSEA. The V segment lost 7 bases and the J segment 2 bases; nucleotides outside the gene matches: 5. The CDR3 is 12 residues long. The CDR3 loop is CSAGDSPYEQYF. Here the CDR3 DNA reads TGCAGCGCAGGGGACAGCCCCTACGAGCAGTACTTC.

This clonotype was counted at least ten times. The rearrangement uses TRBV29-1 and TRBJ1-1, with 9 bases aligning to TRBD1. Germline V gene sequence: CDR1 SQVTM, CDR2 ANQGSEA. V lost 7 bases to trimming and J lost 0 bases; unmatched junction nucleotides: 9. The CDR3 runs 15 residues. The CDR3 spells CSAGDGTGMNTEAFF. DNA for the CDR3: TGCAGCGCCGGGGACGGGACAGGGATGAACACTGAAGCTTTCTTT.

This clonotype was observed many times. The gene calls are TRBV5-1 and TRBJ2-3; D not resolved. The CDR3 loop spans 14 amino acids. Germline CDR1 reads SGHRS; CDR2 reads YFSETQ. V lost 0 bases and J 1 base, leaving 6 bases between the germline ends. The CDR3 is CASSLVVGTDTQYF. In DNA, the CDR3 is TGCGCCAGCAGCTTGGTGGTCGGCACAGATACGCAGTATTTT.

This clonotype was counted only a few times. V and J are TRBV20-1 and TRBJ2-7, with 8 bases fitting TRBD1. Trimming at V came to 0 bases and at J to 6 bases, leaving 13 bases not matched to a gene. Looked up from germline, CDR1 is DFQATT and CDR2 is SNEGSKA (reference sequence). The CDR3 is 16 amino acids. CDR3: CSARDPRRTGSGEQYF. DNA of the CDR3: TGCAGTGCTAGAGATCCGCGTCGGACAGGGTCCGGCGAGCAGTACTTC.

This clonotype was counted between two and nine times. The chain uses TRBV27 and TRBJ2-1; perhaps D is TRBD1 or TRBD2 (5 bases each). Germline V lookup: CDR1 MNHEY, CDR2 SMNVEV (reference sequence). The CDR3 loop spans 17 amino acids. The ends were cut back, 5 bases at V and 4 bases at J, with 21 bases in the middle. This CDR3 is CASSTQTSGRIYNEQFF. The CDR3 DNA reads TGTGCCAGCAGTACTCAAACCTCAGGGAGAATTTACAATGAGCAGTTCTTC.

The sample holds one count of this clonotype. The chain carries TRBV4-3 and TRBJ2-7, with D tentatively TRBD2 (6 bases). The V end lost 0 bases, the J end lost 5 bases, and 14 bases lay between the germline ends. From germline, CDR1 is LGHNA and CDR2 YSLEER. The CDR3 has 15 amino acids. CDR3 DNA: TGCGCCAGCAGCCAAGATCGCGGGGAGTACGACGAGCAGTACTTC. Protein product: CASSQDRGEYDEQYF.

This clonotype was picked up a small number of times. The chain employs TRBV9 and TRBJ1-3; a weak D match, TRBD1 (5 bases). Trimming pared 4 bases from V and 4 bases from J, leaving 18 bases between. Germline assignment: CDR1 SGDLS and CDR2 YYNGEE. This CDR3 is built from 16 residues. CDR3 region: CASSPRDLVYGNTIYF. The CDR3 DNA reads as TGTGCCAGCAGCCCAAGGGACCTTGTCTACGGAAACACCATATATTTT. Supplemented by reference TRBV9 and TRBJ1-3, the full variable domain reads DSGVTQTPKHLITATGQRVTLRCSPRSGDLSVYWYQQSLDQGLQFLIQYYNGEERAKGNILERFSAQQFPDLHSELNLSSLELGDSALYFCASSPRDLVYGNTIYFGEGSWLTVV.

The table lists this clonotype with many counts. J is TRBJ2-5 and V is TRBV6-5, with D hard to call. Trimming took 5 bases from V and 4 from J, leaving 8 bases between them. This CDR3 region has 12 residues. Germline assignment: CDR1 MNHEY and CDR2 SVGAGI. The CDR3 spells CASSQSRETQYF. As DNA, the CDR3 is TGTGCCAGCAGTCAATCACGAGAGACCCAGTACTTC.

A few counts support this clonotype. CDR3 sequence: CASGASGAGEQYF. In DNA, the CDR3 is TGTGCCTCAGGGGCTAGCGGAGCGGGCGAGCAGTACTTC. V and J are TRBV7-2 and TRBJ2-7; D is possibly TRBD2 (7 bases). This CDR3 comprises 13 residues. CDR1 is SGHTA and CDR2 is FQGNSA in the germline V gene. Between the trimmed V and J ends, which lost 11 bases and 6 bases, there was a span of 20 bases.

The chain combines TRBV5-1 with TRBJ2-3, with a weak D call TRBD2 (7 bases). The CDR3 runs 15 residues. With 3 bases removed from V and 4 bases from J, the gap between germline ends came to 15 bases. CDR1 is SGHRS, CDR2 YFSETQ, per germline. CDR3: CASSSAAGAADTQYF. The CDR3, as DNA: TGCGCCAGCAGCTCTGCCGCGGGGGCCGCAGATACGCAGTATTTT.

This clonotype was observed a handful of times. Here the CDR3 reads CASSYSEASEQFF. In nucleotides, the CDR3 is TGTGCCAGCAGTTATTCAGAGGCATCCGAGCAGTTCTTC. V and J are TRBV6-2 or TRBV6-3 and TRBJ2-1; D is ambiguous. The CDR3 totals 13 residues. V dropped 3 bases and J dropped 10 bases, with 13 bases sitting between them. The germline V gene has CDR1 MNHEY and CDR2 SVGEGT.

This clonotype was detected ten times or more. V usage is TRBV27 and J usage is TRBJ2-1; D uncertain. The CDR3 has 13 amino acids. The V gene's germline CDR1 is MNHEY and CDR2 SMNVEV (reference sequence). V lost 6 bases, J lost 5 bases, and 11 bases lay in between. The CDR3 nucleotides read TGTGCCAGCAGACACTGGGAAGACAATGAGCAGTTCTTC. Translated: CASRHWEDNEQFF.

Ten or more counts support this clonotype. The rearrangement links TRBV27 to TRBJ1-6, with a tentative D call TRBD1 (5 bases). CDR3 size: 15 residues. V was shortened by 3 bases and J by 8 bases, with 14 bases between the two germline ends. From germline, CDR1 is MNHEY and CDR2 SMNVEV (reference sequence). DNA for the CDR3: TGTGCCAGCAGTTTCGGGACGGCTGGAGATTCACCCCTCCACTTT. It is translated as CASSFGTAGDSPLHF.

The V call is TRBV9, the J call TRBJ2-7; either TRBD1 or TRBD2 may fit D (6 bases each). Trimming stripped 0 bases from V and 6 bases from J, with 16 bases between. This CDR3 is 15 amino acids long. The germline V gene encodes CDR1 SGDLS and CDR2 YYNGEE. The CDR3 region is CASSVGSGAVTEQYF. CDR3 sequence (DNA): TGTGCCAGCAGCGTAGGATCGGGGGCGGTGACCGAGCAGTACTTC.

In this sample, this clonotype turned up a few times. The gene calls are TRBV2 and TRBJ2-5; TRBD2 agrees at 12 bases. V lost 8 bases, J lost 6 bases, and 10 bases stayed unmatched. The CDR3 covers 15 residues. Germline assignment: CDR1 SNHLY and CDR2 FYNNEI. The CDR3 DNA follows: TGTGCCAGCTCGGCTAGCGGGGGGGCGGCGAAGACCCAGTACTTC. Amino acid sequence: CASSASGGAAKTQYF.